These 5 T cell receptor beta chains share one sample of origin, sequenced in a study of T cells in localized non-small cell lung cancer. Using immunoSEQ multiplex PCR, the repertoire was profiled, and TCRdb retains in-frame clones only, with some absent. The data hold approximately 47,000 clones, with approximately 86% observed a single time. Material: PBMCs, obtained before any cancer treatment. The receptors stem from a man between 40 and 75 years old with stage II lung adenocarcinoma.

This clone qualifies as medium-sized. Here the CDR3 reads CASSLVLGYEQYV. DNA for the CDR3: TGTGCCAGCAGCTTAGTTTTGGGCTACGAGCAGTACGTC. The rearrangement joins TRBV11-2 to TRBJ2-7; D gene ambiguous. Trimming pared 1 base from V and 3 bases from J, leaving 7 bases between. Germline V gene sequence: CDR1 SGHAT, CDR2 FQNNGV. The CDR3 has 13 residues.

The chain couples TRBV5-4 to TRBJ2-2; possible D gene TRBD2, 6 bases. The ends were cut back, 1 base at V and 4 bases at J, with 11 bases in the middle. There are 15 residues in the CDR3. The germline V gene encodes CDR1 SGHNT and CDR2 YYREEE (reference sequence). The CDR3 DNA follows: TGTGCCAGCAGCTTGACCTTGGGGGGCACCGGGGAGCTGTTTTTT. Its protein is CASSLTLGGTGELFF.

This clone was observed once. The chain uses TRBV9 and TRBJ1-3; no clear D gene. The V gene's germline CDR1 is SGDLS and CDR2 YYNGEE. This CDR3 contains 14 residues. Trimming removed 4 bases at V and 0 bases at J, with 8 bases between. In nucleotides, the CDR3 is TGTGCCAGCAGCCCCCGATACTCTGGAAACACCATATATTTT. It translates to CASSPRYSGNTIYF.

The rearrangement joins TRBV10-2 to TRBJ1-6; D possibly corresponds to TRBD1 (5 bases). From germline, CDR1 is WSHSY and CDR2 SAAADI. The V end was cut by 0 bases, the J end by 4 bases, with 28 bases between. This CDR3 is 22 amino acids long. In DNA, the CDR3 is TGCGCCAGCAGTGAGTCGGGGGTGTGGCGAAGGACTCAACCCCGGTATAATTCACCCCTCCACTTT. It encodes CASSESGVWRRTQPRYNSPLHF.

V is TRBV6-1 and J is TRBJ2-2; TRBD1 matches 8 bases. This CDR3 has 13 amino acids. CDR1 and CDR2 (germline): MNHNS, SASEGT. With 6 bases clipped from V and 5 bases from J, the junction kept 2 bases outside the gene matches. CDR3 sequence reads: CASRQGETGELFF. In DNA, the CDR3 is TGTGCCAGCAGACAGGGGGAAACCGGGGAGCTGTTTTTT.